Listed here are 23 T cell receptor beta chains from one sample, sequenced in a study of glioma-infiltrating T cells after dendritic cell vaccination. As to time point: after dendritic cell vaccination, including at tumor progression/relapse. Assay: immunoSEQ multiplex PCR; the TCRdb copy retains only in-frame clones and omits some. Here the sample spans some 91,000 clones, 75% to 85% being singletons. This material consisted of blood, taken after dendritic cell vaccination. The receptor set was obtained from a human donor with glioblastoma.

This chain links TRBV28 with TRBJ1-2, with D possibly being TRBD1 (6 bases). Trimming took off 6 bases at V and 4 bases at J, with 24 bases between the two ends. CDR1 MDHEN and CDR2 SYDVKM come from the germline V gene. The CDR3 totals 17 residues. The CDR3 nucleotides are TGTGCCAGCAGAAAGTTGGGTTTTCAGGGGAGGGGCTATGGCTACACCTTC. Its protein is CASRKLGFQGRGYGYTF.

The chain combines TRBV7-2 with TRBJ2-1; TRBD2 agrees at 7 bases. V lost 4 bases to trimming and J lost 5 bases; unmatched junction nucleotides: 5. There are 14 residues in the CDR3. CDR1 and CDR2 from the germline V gene are SGHTA and FQGNSA. CDR3 protein: CASSSGTIDNEQFF. In DNA, the CDR3 is TGTGCCAGCAGCTCCGGGACTATTGACAATGAGCAGTTCTTC.

This chain joins TRBV6-5 and TRBJ2-5; D gene ambiguous. V dropped 8 bases and J dropped 1 base, with 8 bases sitting between them. The CDR3 runs 12 residues. CDR1 and CDR2 from the germline V gene are MNHEY and SVGAGI. The CDR3, as DNA: TGTGCCAGCGCGGATCCCCAAGAGACCCAGTACTTC. This translates into CASADPQETQYF.

V gene TRBV28 combines with J gene TRBJ1-2; 10 bases line up with TRBD1. V lost 4 bases to trimming and J lost 4 bases; unmatched junction nucleotides: 9. The CDR3 spans 16 residues. The germline V gene has CDR1 MDHEN and CDR2 SYDVKM. The CDR3: CASSSGTGEDGYGYTF. Here the CDR3 DNA reads TGTGCCAGCAGTTCCGGGACAGGGGAAGATGGCTATGGCTACACCTTC.

The chain links TRBV5-4 to TRBJ2-3; 7 nucleotides match TRBD1. The CDR3 runs to 15 residues. Trimming cost V 0 bases and J 3 bases; bases outside gene matches: 4. Germline-derived CDR1 and CDR2 are SGHNT and YYREEE (reference sequence). The CDR3: CASSLGGQKTDTQYF. The CDR3 bases are TGTGCCAGCAGCTTGGGGGGACAGAAGACAGATACGCAGTATTTT.

The J gene is TRBJ1-5, the V gene TRBV2; TRBD1 matches at 7 bases. The CDR3 contains 18 residues. With 4 bases clipped from V and 0 bases from J, the junction kept 12 bases outside the gene matches. From germline, CDR1 is SNHLY and CDR2 FYNNEI. The CDR3 loop reads CASSVSGGPENSNQPQHF. Written as DNA, the CDR3 is TGTGCCAGCAGTGTATCAGGGGGACCAGAGAATAGCAATCAGCCCCAGCATTTT.

The chain combines TRBV30 with TRBJ1-5; no clear D gene. Germline-derived CDR1 and CDR2 are GTSNPN and SVGIG (reference sequence). The CDR3 extends over 12 amino acids. V dropped 3 bases and J dropped 11 bases, with 14 bases sitting between them. CDR3 residues: CAWSANSGSQHF. As DNA, the CDR3 is TGTGCCTGGAGCGCTAACAGTGGTTCCCAGCATTTT.

The V gene is TRBV2, the J gene TRBJ1-4; D not resolved. The V and J ends lost 7 bases and 4 bases respectively, with 13 bases between them. Germline V gene sequence: CDR1 SNHLY, CDR2 FYNNEI. The CDR3 has 14 amino acids. CDR3 in amino acids: CASIRGSFNEKLFF. Here the CDR3 DNA reads TGTGCCAGCATCCGCGGAAGTTTTAATGAAAAACTGTTTTTT.

The sample holds one count of this clone. The chain employs TRBV6-1 and TRBJ2-3; maybe TRBD1 (5 bases). CDR3 size: 15 residues. Germline CDR1 and CDR2: MNHNS and SASEGT. Trimming pared 0 bases from V and 0 bases from J, leaving 7 bases between. In DNA, the CDR3 is TGTGCCAGCAGTGAAGCGGGGCCTAGCACAGATACGCAGTATTTT. Translating gives CASSEAGPSTDTQYF.

The gene calls are TRBV6-6 and TRBJ1-2; D remains ambiguous. V shed 2 bases and J shed 7 bases, with 11 bases lying between them. CDR3 length equals 13 residues. From germline, CDR1 is MNHNY and CDR2 SVGAGI (reference sequence). The chain's CDR3 is CASSYRGEGGYTF. The CDR3 coding sequence is TGTGCCAGCAGTTACCGCGGGGAGGGTGGCTACACCTTC.

This clone was observed a few times. The V call is TRBV10-2, the J call TRBJ2-5; D is uncertain. Germline values: CDR1 WSHSY, CDR2 SAAADI. V was trimmed by 0 bases and J by 7 bases, leaving 9 bases between them. CDR3 size: 13 residues. DNA for the CDR3: TGCGCCAGCAGTGAGTCCCAAACGGGGACCCAGTACTTC. The encoded protein is CASSESQTGTQYF.

This chain uses TRBV6-1 with TRBJ1-2; TRBD1 might be the D (5 bases). The CDR3 length is 16 residues. Per the germline V gene, CDR1 is MNHNS and CDR2 is SASEGT. The V end was cut by 4 bases, the J end by 0 bases, with 15 bases between. The CDR3 is CASSARTIPANYGYTF. CDR3 coding DNA: TGTGCCAGCAGTGCTCGGACAATCCCAGCTAACTATGGCTACACCTTC.

This chain connects TRBV19 to TRBJ2-2; 10 bases match TRBD1. The germline gives CDR1 LNHDA, CDR2 SQIVND (reference sequence). V gave up 5 bases and J gave up 4 bases; unmatched junction bases: 4. The CDR3 consists of 15 residues. CDR3 sequence (DNA): TGTGCCAGTAGTTTCTGGACAGGGGGCACCGGGGAGCTGTTTTTT. This encodes CASSFWTGGTGELFF.

Concerning this clone: A junction boundary mismatches the germline segment, possibly from a read error. The genes are TRBV5-4 and TRBJ1-1, with D tentatively TRBD1 (6 bases). The CDR3 is made up of 15 amino acids. Germline V gene sequence: CDR1 SGHNT, CDR2 YYREEE (reference sequence). The CDR3 sequence: CASSPTLTGNAEAFF. The CDR3 DNA reads TGTGCCAGCAGCCCCACCCTTACAGGGAACGCTGAAGCTTTCTTT. Variable domain in full (rest from reference TRBV5-4 and TRBJ1-1): ETGVTQSPTHLIKTRGQQVTLRCSSQSGHNTVSWYQQALGQGPQFIFQYYREEENGRGNFPPRFSGLQFPNYSSELNVNALELDDSALYLCASSPTLTGNAEAFFGQGTRLTVV.

The genes are TRBV25-1 and TRBJ1-2; D is possibly TRBD1 (6 bases). V was shortened by 5 bases and J by 8 bases, with 12 bases between the two germline ends. The germline CDR1 and CDR2 sequences are MGHDK and SYGVNS. The CDR3 consists of 12 residues. The CDR3 region has the DNA TGTGCCAGCAGTTTACAGGGAGTGGGCTACACCTTC. Its translation is CASSLQGVGYTF.

The genes are TRBV4-1 and TRBJ1-3; 10 positions match TRBD1. The CDR3 covers 15 residues. CDR1 and CDR2 from the germline V gene are MGHRA and YSYEKL. The junction had 9 bases not matched to a gene; V was cut back by 6 bases and J by 7 bases. The CDR3 loop is CASSDARTGGNTIYF. The DNA of the CDR3 is TGCGCCAGCAGTGACGCACGGACAGGGGGTAACACCATATATTTT.

The V gene is TRBV14, the J gene TRBJ1-1, with D unresolved. The CDR3 contains 12 residues. V shed 2 bases and J shed 10 bases, with 11 bases lying between them. CDR1 and CDR2 from the germline V gene are SGHDN and FVKESK. In DNA, the CDR3 is TGTGCCAGCAGCCAATCGGAGATTAGAGCTTTCTTT. As protein: CASSQSEIRAFF.

V is TRBV9 and J is TRBJ2-5, with 11 bases lining up with TRBD1. The J segment lost 5 bases and the V segment lost 4 bases, leaving 7 bases of the junction unmatched. CDR3 length: 15 amino acids. Germline loops: CDR1 SGDLS, CDR2 YYNGEE. Here the CDR3 DNA reads TGTGCCAGCAGCTTAGGGACAGGGGGATTCGAGACCCAGTACTTC. This translates into CASSLGTGGFETQYF.

In its sample, this clone was seen once. The chain has TRBV18 and TRBJ2-2; 7 positions match TRBD1. The CDR3 is made up of 16 amino acids. The germline V gene has CDR1 KGHSH and CDR2 LQKENI. Trimming removed 3 bases from V and 4 bases from J; junction bases left unmatched: 8. The CDR3 sequence is CASSPRDHRGTGELFF. CDR3 DNA sequence: TGTGCCAGCTCACCTCGCGATCACAGGGGCACCGGGGAGCTGTTTTTT.

This clone was counted ten times or more. The chain uses TRBV7-9 and TRBJ1-2; D remains unclear. V was clipped by 1 base and J by 4 bases, with 10 bases between them. Germline V lookup: CDR1 SEHNR, CDR2 FQNEAQ (reference sequence). The CDR3 consists of 14 residues. The CDR3 nucleotides read TGTGCCAGCAGCTTAGAAGCCAGGTCCTATGGCTACACCTTC. It is translated as CASSLEARSYGYTF. The entire variable domain, with the rest obtained from reference TRBV7-9 and TRBJ1-2, is as follows: DTGVSQNPRHKITKRGQNVTFRCDPISEHNRLYWYRQTLGQGPEFLTYFQNEAQLEKSRLLSDRFSAERPKGSFSTLEIQRTEQGDSAMYLCASSLEARSYGYTFGSGTRLTVV.

This chain joins TRBV5-1 and TRBJ2-2; TRBD2 matches at 9 bases. J gave up 2 bases and V 4 bases, and 3 bases lay outside the gene matches. There are 15 residues in the CDR3. Germline V gives CDR1 SGHRS, CDR2 YFSETQ. Here the CDR3 DNA reads TGCGCCAGCAGCCCGACTAGCGGTAACACCGGGGAGCTGTTTTTT. It codes for CASSPTSGNTGELFF.

CDR3 DNA: TGTGCCACCCAGACAGAGTCTAATCAGCCCCAGCATTTT. As protein: CATQTESNQPQHF. V and J are TRBV2 and TRBJ1-5, with D tentatively TRBD1 (5 bases). This CDR3 region has 13 residues. Germline lookup yields CDR1 SNHLY and CDR2 FYNNEI. V lost 10 bases and J lost 4, with 14 bases in between. Full variable domain (missing parts from reference TRBV2 and TRBJ1-5): EPEVTQTPSHQVTQMGQEVILRCVPISNHLYFYWYRQILGQKVEFLVSFYNNEISEKSEIFDDQFSVERPDGSNFTLKIRSTKLEDSAMYFCATQTESNQPQHFGDGTRLSIL.

V is TRBV5-1 and J is TRBJ2-3, with D maybe TRBD2 (6 bases). V was cut by 0 bases and J by 2 bases, with 10 bases left in between. This CDR3 is built from 15 residues. CDR1 SGHRS and CDR2 YFSETQ come from the germline V gene. The chain's CDR3 is CASSLETRPTDTQYF. CDR3 nucleotides: TGCGCCAGCAGCTTGGAGACTAGACCCACAGATACGCAGTATTTT. The whole variable domain, remainder taken from reference TRBV5-1 and TRBJ2-3, is KAGVTQTPRYLIKTRGQQVTLSCSPISGHRSVSWYQQTPGQGLQFLFEYFSETQRNKGNFPGRFSGRQFSNSRSEMNVSTLELGDSALYLCASSLETRPTDTQYFGPGTRLTVL.